The text below deals with one TCR beta chain. The trim removed 1 base at V and 4 bases at J, leaving 7 bases unmatched. The germline CDR1 and CDR2 sequences are LNHNV and YYDKDF (reference sequence). This CDR3 spans 16 amino acids. The sample is drawn from a study of blood T cell repertoires in COVID-19. About the research overall: Some COVID-19 samples were acute and others convalescent; all came from the United States, Italy and Spain. Nucleic acid was either cDNA or gDNA, and it came from T cells, B-cell-depleted T cells, or PBMCs.

Per the original data handling: Scientists estimated how many nucleated cells there were by amplifying reference gene primers. The protocol was immunoSEQ multiplex PCR, while the TCRdb copy is restricted to in-frame clones and leaves out a portion. Clone size and V and J calls were adopted from that table, with D and trimming inferred from the DNA. This sample has around 280,000 clones, with approximately 86% found just once. The source material was peripheral blood. The rearrangement links TRBV15 to TRBJ1-5; 7 bases align to TRBD1. The clonotype comes from a woman aged 45 to 65 with active or convalescent COVID-19. The CDR3, as DNA: TGTGCCACCAGCAGAGTAAGCAGGGGGAGGAATCAGCCCCAGCATTTT. Translating it yields CATSRVSRGRNQPQHF.